This T cell receptor beta chain originates from a study of T cell repertoires in cytomegalovirus infection. This CDR3 has 17 amino acids. With V trimmed by 1 base and J by 4 bases, 7 bases remained unmatched. Germline V gene sequence: CDR1 SGHVS, CDR2 FQNEAQ. Regarding this clonotype: Its antigen is undetermined.

TCRdb re-called the reads through MiXCR, storing one row per CDR3 protein. Among around 570,000 distinct CDR3 sequences listed, about 40% were seen once. The TCR was taken from a human donor in good health (CMV status not recorded). Some clones in this sample may be carry-over from other donors' samples. Sequenced here: cultured PBMCs, sampled from culture after CMV antigen stimulation. The chain is built from TRBV7-8 and TRBJ1-6; TRBD1 aligns across 7 bases. CDR3: CASSLEEDRAYNSPLHF. CDR3 in DNA: TGTGCCAGCAGCTTAGAAGAAGACAGGGCTTATAATTCACCCCTCCACTTT.